Following are 30 T cell receptor beta chains from one sample sequenced in a study of blood T cell repertoires in COVID-19. Data came from immunoSEQ multiplex PCR; TCRdb stores just in-frame clones and leaves some out. The sample holds under 550,000 clones, around 90% seen once. The sequenced sample was peripheral blood. The receptor source for this set is a man between 18 and 35 years old with COVID-19, enrolled during active disease.

The chain carries TRBV27 and TRBJ2-1; maybe TRBD2 (7 bases). The CDR3 length is 17 residues. Germline values: CDR1 MNHEY, CDR2 SMNVEV (reference sequence). V gave up 3 bases and J gave up 12 bases, with 27 bases separating them. The CDR3 is CASSFSLAGASSIGQFF. The CDR3 DNA is TGTGCCAGCAGTTTTTCCCTCGCGGGGGCCTCTTCTATCGGGCAGTTCTTC.

J is TRBJ1-1 and V is TRBV19; D might be TRBD1 (6 bases). Germline CDR1 LNHDA, CDR2 SQIVND (reference sequence). There are 16 residues in the CDR3. V was pared by 6 bases and J by 0 bases, with 17 bases between. DNA of the CDR3: TGTGCCAGTAGGCCTAGGGTAACAGGGTTGAACACTGAAGCTTTCTTT. Residues: CASRPRVTGLNTEAFF.

The chain carries TRBV14 and TRBJ1-1, with unresolved D. The V end was cut by 2 bases, the J end by 4 bases, with 8 bases between. Germline assignment: CDR1 SGHDN and CDR2 FVKESK. The CDR3 has 13 amino acids. The CDR3 loop reads CASSQSVSTEAFF. The CDR3 DNA reads TGTGCCAGCAGCCAATCGGTGAGCACTGAAGCTTTCTTT.

The chain uses TRBV7-2 and TRBJ2-3, with 10 nucleotides matching TRBD1. The germline V gene has CDR1 SGHTA and CDR2 FQGNSA. V was pared by 3 bases and J by 4 bases, with 1 base of the junction left unmatched. This CDR3 has 14 residues. The CDR3 region is CASSFDRGPDTQYF. The CDR3, as DNA: TGTGCCAGCAGCTTTGACAGGGGGCCAGATACGCAGTATTTT.

The V call is TRBV9, the J call TRBJ2-5, with 9 bases matching TRBD1. This CDR3 has 11 residues. Germline-derived CDR1 and CDR2 are SGDLS and YYNGEE. With V trimmed by 7 bases and J by 6 bases, 1 base remained unmatched. The CDR3 region is CASGQGKTQYF. CDR3 sequence (DNA): TGTGCCAGCGGACAGGGGAAGACCCAGTACTTC.

The chain employs TRBV29-1 and TRBJ1-1, with 9 bases fitting TRBD1. The length of the CDR3 is 13 residues. The J segment lost 5 bases and the V segment lost 1 base, leaving 2 bases of the junction unmatched. CDR1 is SQVTM, CDR2 ANQGSEA, per germline. CDR3 protein: CSVEGQGVTEAFF. CDR3 bases: TGCAGCGTTGAAGGACAGGGGGTGACTGAAGCTTTCTTT.

This chain connects TRBV11-1 to TRBJ2-5; maybe TRBD2 (6 bases). The germline gives CDR1 SGHAT, CDR2 FQDESV (reference sequence). The length of the CDR3 is 12 residues. The germline V and J ends were trimmed by 3 bases and 5 bases, with 7 bases remaining between them. The CDR3 is CASSFGGETQYF. In DNA, the CDR3 is TGTGCCAGCAGCTTTGGAGGGGAGACCCAGTACTTC.

The CDR3 nucleotides read TGTGCCAGCAGCTTGCTCCGACACACCTTCAACACTGAAGCTTTCTTT. It yields the protein CASSLLRHTFNTEAFF. V usage is TRBV5-5 and J usage is TRBJ1-1, with D hard to call. Trimming cost V 1 base and J 2 bases, with 15 bases left between them. Germline V lookup: CDR1 SGHKS, CDR2 YYEKEE (reference sequence). This CDR3 region has 16 residues.

V is TRBV18 and J is TRBJ2-6, with a tentative D call TRBD2 (5 bases). The CDR3 covers 16 residues. CDR1 and CDR2 from the germline V gene are KGHSH and LQKENI. Trimming took off 0 bases at V and 2 bases at J, with 8 bases between the two ends. The CDR3 DNA reads as TGTGCCAGCTCACCACCGCGAGGGACTGGGGCCAACGTCCTGACTTTC. This encodes CASSPPRGTGANVLTF. The complete variable domain, with remaining parts taken from reference TRBV18 and TRBJ2-6, reads NAGVMQNPRHLVRRRGQEARLRCSPMKGHSHVYWYRQLPEEGLKFMVYLQKENIIDESGMPKERFSAEFPKEGPSILRIQQVVRGDSAAYFCASSPPRGTGANVLTFGAGSRLTVL.

CDR3 bases: TGTGCCAGCAGCTTAGCCGGGGAATCCTACGAGCAGTACTTC. Protein sequence: CASSLAGESYEQYF. This chain links TRBV7-9 with TRBJ2-7; a possible D gene is TRBD2 (5 bases). The CDR3 runs to 14 residues. Germline assignment: CDR1 SEHNR and CDR2 FQNEAQ (reference sequence). Between the trimmed V and J ends, which lost 0 bases and 1 base, there was a span of 7 bases.

This sequence joins TRBV9 and TRBJ2-5; 9 bases align to TRBD2. The CDR3 contains 19 residues. The ends lost 4 bases at V and 7 bases at J; junction bases unmatched: 23. Germline CDR1 is SGDLS and CDR2 is YYNGEE. CDR3 amino acids: CASSPRGFLGAGGVVTQYF. The CDR3 DNA reads as TGTGCCAGCAGCCCGAGGGGGTTTTTGGGAGCGGGAGGTGTGGTGACCCAGTACTTC.

J is TRBJ2-5 and V is TRBV6-5, with 7 bases matching TRBD1. Per the germline V gene, CDR1 is MNHEY and CDR2 is SVGAGI. After removal of 7 bases from V and 1 base from J, the junction contained 9 bases not matched to a gene. The CDR3 covers 15 residues. CDR3 sequence: CASTNRDRLQETQYF. In DNA, the CDR3 is TGTGCCAGCACTAACCGGGACAGACTCCAAGAGACCCAGTACTTC.

J is TRBJ1-2 and V is TRBV5-5, with D uncertain. Germline CDR1 is SGHKS and CDR2 is YYEKEE (reference sequence). Trimming stripped 0 bases from V and 1 base from J, with 7 bases between. CDR3 size: 14 residues. This CDR3 reads CASSLDPLNYGYTF. In DNA, the CDR3 is TGTGCCAGCAGCTTGGATCCCCTTAACTATGGCTACACCTTC.

V and J are TRBV5-1 and TRBJ2-5, with D possibly TRBD1 on 5 matching bases. Germline V CDR1 and CDR2: SGHRS, YFSETQ. The CDR3 contains 17 residues. V was pared by 4 bases and J by 5 bases, with 24 bases between. The CDR3 protein is CASSHLAQAVLGETQYF. The CDR3, as DNA: TGCGCCAGCAGCCATTTAGCACAGGCCGTATTAGGGGAGACCCAGTACTTC.

The chain joins TRBV13 to TRBJ2-3; 9 positions agree with TRBD1. This CDR3 has 16 amino acids. Germline V lookup: CDR1 PRHDT, CDR2 FYEKMQ (reference sequence). After removal of 4 bases from V and 3 bases from J, the junction contained 8 bases not matched to a gene. In nucleotides, the CDR3 is TGTGCCAGCAGCTCACAGGGGGCCTTAGGGACAGATACGCAGTATTTT. Its translation is CASSSQGALGTDTQYF. The complete variable domain, with remaining parts taken from reference TRBV13 and TRBJ2-3, reads AAGVIQSPRHLIKEKRETATLKCYPIPRHDTVYWYQQGPGQDPQFLISFYEKMQSDKGSIPDRFSAQQFSDYHSELNMSSLELGDSALYFCASSSQGALGTDTQYFGPGTRLTVL.

CDR3 loop: CAWRGANRGRYNEQFF. In nucleotides, the CDR3 is TGTGCCTGGAGAGGGGCCAACAGGGGTCGATACAATGAGCAGTTCTTC. The chain uses TRBV30 and TRBJ2-1; 7 nucleotides match TRBD1. Per the germline V gene, CDR1 is GTSNPN and CDR2 is SVGIG (reference sequence). The CDR3 sequence is 16 residues long. The V and J ends lost 3 bases and 4 bases, in that order; junction bases with no gene match: 12. Filled out from reference TRBV30 and TRBJ2-1, the complete variable domain reads SQTIHQWPATLVQPVGSPLSLECTVEGTSNPNLYWYRQAAGRGLQLLFYSVGIGQISSEVPQNLSASRPQDRQFILSSKKLLLSDSGFYLCAWRGANRGRYNEQFFGPGTRLTVL.

The chain employs TRBV2 and TRBJ1-1; weak D call: TRBD1 (5 bases). Germline V lookup: CDR1 SNHLY, CDR2 FYNNEI. Trimming removed 4 bases at V and 1 base at J, with 13 bases between. The CDR3 sequence is 15 residues long. The CDR3 DNA follows: TGTGCCAGCAGTGGGTCGGGGGGATCGAACACTGAAGCTTTCTTT. This codes for CASSGSGGSNTEAFF.

The rearrangement uses TRBV19 and TRBJ2-1; 10 bases agree with TRBD2. The CDR3 length is 15 residues. Germline CDR1 is LNHDA and CDR2 is SQIVND (reference sequence). The ends lost 5 bases at V and 7 bases at J; junction bases unmatched: 8. CDR3 amino acids: CASSRPAGGPNEQFF. Written as DNA, the CDR3 is TGTGCCAGTAGTCGGCCAGCGGGAGGGCCAAATGAGCAGTTCTTC.

The chain recombines TRBV5-6 with TRBJ1-5, with TRBD1 identical over 8 bases. CDR1 and CDR2 from the germline V gene are SGHDT and YYEEEE. The CDR3 contains 15 residues. V was pared by 4 bases and J by 8 bases, with 11 bases of the junction left unmatched. As DNA, the CDR3 is TGTGCCAGCAGCGTGGTGGGACAGGCAAATGAGCCCCAGCATTTT. Amino acid sequence: CASSVVGQANEPQHF.

This clone was detected a few times. The rearrangement links TRBV19 to TRBJ1-5; 7 positions agree with TRBD1. The V gene's germline CDR1 is LNHDA and CDR2 SQIVND (reference sequence). Trimming at V came to 3 bases and at J to 2 bases, leaving 7 bases not matched to a gene. This CDR3 comprises 16 residues. The CDR3 sequence is CASSIGTARGNQPQHF. Here the CDR3 DNA reads TGTGCCAGTAGTATTGGGACAGCGAGGGGCAATCAGCCCCAGCATTTT.

This clone occurred once. The same CDR3 arises from other DNA sequences in this sample as well. The rearrangement joins TRBV27 to TRBJ1-2, with TRBD1 as a possible D gene (5 bases). The germline V gene encodes CDR1 MNHEY and CDR2 SMNVEV (reference sequence). With 2 bases removed from V and 2 bases from J, the gap between germline ends came to 6 bases. This CDR3 has 13 residues. The DNA for the CDR3 is TGTGCCAGCAGTTTACGGGGGAACTATGGCTACACCTTC. This sequence encodes CASSLRGNYGYTF.

V gene TRBV5-1 combines with J gene TRBJ2-2, with D perhaps TRBD2 (6 bases). Germline V gene sequence: CDR1 SGHRS, CDR2 YFSETQ. The CDR3 extends over 17 amino acids. With 4 bases removed from V and 5 bases from J, the gap between germline ends came to 21 bases. The CDR3 sequence: CASSPKGGTGTTGELFF. The CDR3 nucleotides read TGCGCCAGCAGCCCGAAGGGCGGCACCGGGACTACCGGGGAGCTGTTTTTT. Using reference TRBV5-1 and TRBJ2-2 for the parts outside the CDR3, the full variable domain is KAGVTQTPRYLIKTRGQQVTLSCSPISGHRSVSWYQQTPGQGLQFLFEYFSETQRNKGNFPGRFSGRQFSNSRSEMNVSTLELGDSALYLCASSPKGGTGTTGELFFGEGSRLTVL.

The V call is TRBV27, the J call TRBJ1-4; D remains unclear. V lost 6 bases to trimming and J lost 7 bases, with 18 bases between them. Per germline, CDR1 MNHEY and CDR2 SMNVEV (reference sequence). The length of the CDR3 is 15 residues. The CDR3 DNA reads as TGTGCCAGCAGATCCCCGTCTCGCGGGGTTGAAAAACTGTTTTTT. It yields the protein CASRSPSRGVEKLFF.

This chain joins TRBV5-6 and TRBJ2-1; 10 bases align to TRBD1. After removal of 4 bases from V and 12 bases from J, the junction contained 4 bases not matched to a gene. Germline V CDR1 and CDR2: SGHDT, YYEEEE. CDR3 length: 12 residues. In DNA, the CDR3 is TGTGCCAGCAGCAGAGACAGGGGGCTGCAGTTCTTC. Its translation: CASSRDRGLQFF.

This chain links TRBV7-9 with TRBJ2-5; TRBD2 matches 11 bases. Trimming removed 5 bases from V and 2 bases from J; junction bases left unmatched: 4. CDR3 length equals 15 residues. CDR1 is SEHNR and CDR2 is FQNEAQ in the germline V gene (reference sequence). The CDR3 DNA follows: TGTGCCAGCAGCAAGGGACTAGCGGAACAAGAGACCCAGTACTTC. It encodes CASSKGLAEQETQYF. Looking up the rest from reference TRBV7-9 and TRBJ2-5 gives the full variable domain: DTGVSQNPRHKITKRGQNVTFRCDPISEHNRLYWYRQTLGQGPEFLTYFQNEAQLEKSRLLSDRFSAERPKGSFSTLEIQRTEQGDSAMYLCASSKGLAEQETQYFGPGTRLLVL.

The rearrangement links TRBV3-1 (or the pseudogene TRBV3-2) to TRBJ1-2; 9 bases agree with TRBD1. J lost 8 bases, V lost 8 bases, and 6 bases had no gene match. Germline loops: CDR1 LGHDT, CDR2 YNNKEL (reference sequence). The CDR3 consists of 12 residues. The CDR3 sequence is CASWTGDGGYTF. DNA of the CDR3: TGTGCCAGCTGGACAGGGGACGGGGGCTACACCTTC.

This clone was counted between two and nine times. The CDR3 DNA reads TGTGCCAGCTCCCCCAGACAGGGCAATCAGCCCCAGCATTTT. This sequence encodes CASSPRQGNQPQHF. This chain uses TRBV18 with TRBJ1-5; possibly TRBD1 for D (6 bases). Trimming removed 6 bases at V and 2 bases at J, with 11 bases between. Germline CDR1 reads KGHSH; CDR2 reads LQKENI. This CDR3 is built from 14 residues.

The rearrangement links TRBV4-1 to TRBJ2-7; TRBD2 is a possible D gene (5 bases). From germline, CDR1 is MGHRA and CDR2 YSYEKL. V lost 2 bases, J lost 4 bases, and 21 bases lay in between. The CDR3 runs to 17 residues. CDR3: CASSQSEDQASPYEQYF. In nucleotides, the CDR3 is TGCGCCAGCAGCCAATCGGAGGACCAAGCCTCCCCATACGAGCAGTACTTC.

This chain links TRBV12-5 with TRBJ1-5; D may be TRBD1 (5 bases). The V end lost 0 bases, the J end lost 7 bases, and 10 bases lay between the germline ends. Per the germline V gene, CDR1 is LGHNT and CDR2 is FRNRAP. The length of the CDR3 is 14 residues. The CDR3 coding sequence is TGTGCTAGTGGTTTGGTACCAGGGAACCAGCCCCAGCATTTT. Its translation is CASGLVPGNQPQHF.

The chain couples TRBV2 to TRBJ2-7; the D gene is possibly TRBD2 (5 bases). Looked up from germline, CDR1 is SNHLY and CDR2 is FYNNEI. This CDR3 has 14 residues. V lost 4 bases and J lost 2, with 12 bases in between. The CDR3 nucleotides are TGTGCCAGCAGTGGGCGGGTAGCACCCTACGAGCAGTACTTC. Its protein product is CASSGRVAPYEQYF.